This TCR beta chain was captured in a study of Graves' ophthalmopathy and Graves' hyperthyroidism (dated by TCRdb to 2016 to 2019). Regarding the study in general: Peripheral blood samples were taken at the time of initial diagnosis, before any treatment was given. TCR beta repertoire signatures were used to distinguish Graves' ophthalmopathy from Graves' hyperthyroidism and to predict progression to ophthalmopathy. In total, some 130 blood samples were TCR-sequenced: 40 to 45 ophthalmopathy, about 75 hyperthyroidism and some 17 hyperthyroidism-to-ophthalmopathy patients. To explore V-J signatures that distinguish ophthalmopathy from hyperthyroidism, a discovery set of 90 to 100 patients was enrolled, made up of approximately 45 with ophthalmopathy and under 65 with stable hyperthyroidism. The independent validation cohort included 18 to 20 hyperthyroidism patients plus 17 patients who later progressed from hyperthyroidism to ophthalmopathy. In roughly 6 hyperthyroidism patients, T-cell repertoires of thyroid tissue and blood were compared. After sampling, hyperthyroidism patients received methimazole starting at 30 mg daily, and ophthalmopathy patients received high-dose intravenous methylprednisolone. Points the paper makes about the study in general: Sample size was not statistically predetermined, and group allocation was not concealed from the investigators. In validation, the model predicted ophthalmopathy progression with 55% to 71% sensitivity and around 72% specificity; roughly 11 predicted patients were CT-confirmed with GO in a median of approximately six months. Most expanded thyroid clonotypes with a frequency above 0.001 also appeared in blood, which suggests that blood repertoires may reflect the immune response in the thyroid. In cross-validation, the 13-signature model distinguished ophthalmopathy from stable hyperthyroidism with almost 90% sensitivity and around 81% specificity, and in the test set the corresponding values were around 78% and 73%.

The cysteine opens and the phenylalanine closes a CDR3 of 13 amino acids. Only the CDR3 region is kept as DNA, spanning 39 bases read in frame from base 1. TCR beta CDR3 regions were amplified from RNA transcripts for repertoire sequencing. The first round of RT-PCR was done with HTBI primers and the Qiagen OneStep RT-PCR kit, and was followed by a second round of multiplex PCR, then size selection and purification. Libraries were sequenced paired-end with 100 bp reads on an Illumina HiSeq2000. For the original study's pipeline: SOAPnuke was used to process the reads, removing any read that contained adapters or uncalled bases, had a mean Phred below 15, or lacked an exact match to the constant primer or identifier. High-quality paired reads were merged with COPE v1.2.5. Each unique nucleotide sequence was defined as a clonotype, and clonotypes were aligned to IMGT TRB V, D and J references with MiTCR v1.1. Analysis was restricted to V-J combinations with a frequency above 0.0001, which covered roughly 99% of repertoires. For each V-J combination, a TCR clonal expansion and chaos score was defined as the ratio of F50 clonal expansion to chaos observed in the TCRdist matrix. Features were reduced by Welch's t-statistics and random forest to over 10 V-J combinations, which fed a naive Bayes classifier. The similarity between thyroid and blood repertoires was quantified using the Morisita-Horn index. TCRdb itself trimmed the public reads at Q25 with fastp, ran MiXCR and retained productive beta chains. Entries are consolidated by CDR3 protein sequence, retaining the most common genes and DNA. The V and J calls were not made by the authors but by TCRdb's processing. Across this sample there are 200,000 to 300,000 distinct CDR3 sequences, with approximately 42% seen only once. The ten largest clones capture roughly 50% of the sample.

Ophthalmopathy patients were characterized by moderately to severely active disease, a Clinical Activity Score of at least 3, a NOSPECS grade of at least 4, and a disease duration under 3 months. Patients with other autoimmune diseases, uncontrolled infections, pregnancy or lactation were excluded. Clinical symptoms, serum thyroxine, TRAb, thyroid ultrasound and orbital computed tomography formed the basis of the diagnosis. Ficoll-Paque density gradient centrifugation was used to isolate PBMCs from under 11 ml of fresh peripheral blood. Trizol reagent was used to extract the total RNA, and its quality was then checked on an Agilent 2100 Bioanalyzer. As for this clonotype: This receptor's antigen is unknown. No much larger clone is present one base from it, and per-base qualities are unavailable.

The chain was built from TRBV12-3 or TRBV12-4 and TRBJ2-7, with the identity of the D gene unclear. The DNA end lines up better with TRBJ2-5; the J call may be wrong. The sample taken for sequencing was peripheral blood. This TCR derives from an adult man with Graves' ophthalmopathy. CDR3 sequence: CASEERLQETQYF. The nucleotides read TGTGCCAGTGAAGAACGACTGCAAGAGACCCAGTACTTC.